A selection of T cell receptor beta chains follows, all from one sample in a study of shared clonotypes between healthy human individuals. The repertoire was sequenced with immunoSEQ multiplex PCR; TCRdb's copy has only in-frame clones and lacks some. The sample carries around 610,000 clones, roughly 96% recorded once. Sequences were obtained from naive CD8+ T cells sorted from blood. These receptors originate from a woman between 25 and 40 years old in good health. The CDR3 runs from the conserved cysteine through the conserved F or W. A D gene is named only where the DNA matches it firmly. Clone size, where shown, is once, few, many, or a class for clones that have expanded.

j_call v_call clone_size d_call cdr3_nt cdr3_aa
TRBJ1-1 TRBV28 - - TGTGCCAGCAGTTTCTCCGGGACGGTGAACACTGAAGCTTTCTTT CASSFSGTVNTEAFF
TRBJ2-7 TRBV7-9 - TRBD2 TGTGCCAGCAGCTCACGGACTAGCGGGTTATACGAGCAGTACTTC CASSSRTSGLYEQYF
TRBJ1-1 TRBV7-9 - - TGTGCCAGCATCCCTCAAAGGGGTGAAGCTTTCTTT CASIPQRGEAFF
TRBJ2-3 TRBV6-5 - - TGTGCCAGCAGTTACTCGACTCGGGGGTCAGATACGCAGTATTTT CASSYSTRGSDTQYF
TRBJ1-5 TRBV28 - - TGTGCCAGCACCCCTGGGGTTGGAAATCAGCCCCAGCATTTT CASTPGVGNQPQHF
TRBJ2-1 TRBV27 - - TGTGCCATCAAGACACACTACAATGAGCAGTTCTTC CAIKTHYNEQFF
TRBJ1-5 TRBV28 - - TGTGCCAGCAGGACCTCACACGATAGCAATCAGCCCCAGCATTTT CASRTSHDSNQPQHF
TRBJ2-1 TRBV19 - TRBD2 TGTGCCACCGCGGGAGGGCCAGGGTATGAGCAGTTCTTC CATAGGPGYEQFF
TRBJ2-3 TRBV2 - TRBD1 TGTGCCAGCAGTGACTACACAGGGGGCGCCGGCACAGATACGCAGTATTTT CASSDYTGGAGTDTQYF
TRBJ2-1 TRBV25-1 - - TGTGCCAGCAGTGGTCGGGGGAATGAGCAGTTCTTC CASSGRGNEQFF
TRBJ2-2 TRBV7-9 - - TGTGCCAGCAGCTACACAGGGATCAACACCGGGGAGCTGTTTTTT CASSYTGINTGELFF
TRBJ2-7 TRBV19 - - TGTGCCAGTAGTTATCCGGGGGAATACGAGCAGTACTTC CASSYPGEYEQYF
TRBJ1-1 TRBV28 - - TGTGCCAGCAGGAGAGGTTTCTCCCCCTCAGCTTTCTTT CASRRGFSPSAFF
TRBJ2-2 TRBV7-9 - - TGTGCCAGCAGCAACGTGCGGACCGGGGAGCTGTTTTTT CASSNVRTGELFF
TRBJ1-1 TRBV5-6 - - TGTGCCAGCAGCTTGGGGTCCGGGACACTGAACACTGAAGCTTTCTTT CASSLGSGTLNTEAFF
TRBJ2-7 TRBV7-9 - TRBD2 TGTGCCAGCAGCTCAGCCGGGGGGGACTACGAGCAGTACTTC CASSSAGGDYEQYF
TRBJ2-3 TRBV5-1 - TRBD2 TGCGCCAGCAGCTACCAAATAGCGGGACTTTCAAAGGGGACAGATACGCAGTATTTT CASSYQIAGLSKGTDTQYF
TRBJ1-3 TRBV28 - - TGTGCCAGCAGTCTCGGGATCTCTGGAAACACCATATATTTT CASSLGISGNTIYF
TRBJ1-2 TRBV9 - TRBD1 TGTGCCAGCAGCCCTCCGGTCGGACAGGGGAGGAACTATGGCTACACCTTC CASSPPVGQGRNYGYTF
TRBJ2-1 TRBV15 - TRBD1 TGTGCCACCAGCAGCAGGGACAGGGGCCTCATGCAGTTCTTC CATSSRDRGLMQFF
TRBJ2-2 TRBV9 - - TGTGCCAGCAGCGTAGCCCTTGGCCTCACCGGGGAGCTGTTTTTT CASSVALGLTGELFF
TRBJ1-4 TRBV4-1 - TRBD1 TGCGCCAGCAGCCAAGATCGGGACAGGGGGCGGGGTGAAAAACTGTTTTTT CASSQDRDRGRGEKLFF
TRBJ1-1 TRBV14 - TRBD1 TGTGCCAGCAGCCAACGGTGGACAGGGCAAGTGAACACTGAAGCTTTCTTT CASSQRWTGQVNTEAFF
TRBJ2-2 TRBV4-1 - - TGCGCCAGCAGCCAAGTGGTACAGATGAACACCGGGGAGCTGTTTTTT CASSQVVQMNTGELFF
TRBJ2-7 TRBV2 once - TGTGCCAGCATGACGTACGAGCAGTACTTC CASMTYEQYF
TRBJ2-3 TRBV27 - TRBD2 TGTGCCAGCAGTGCCGGACTAGCGGTAAACACAGATACGCAGTATTTT CASSAGLAVNTDTQYF
TRBJ1-1 TRBV5-4 - - TGTGCCAGCAGTCCGAGCCAGATCACTGAAGCTTTCTTT CASSPSQITEAFF
TRBJ2-7 TRBV10-1 once - TGCGCCAGCAGTGATGTGGGGTTTCTCGAGCAGTACTTC CASSDVGFLEQYF
TRBJ2-1 TRBV5-4 - - TGTGCCAGCAGCTCAGGCGGGGTCTCCTACAATGAGCAGTTCTTC CASSSGGVSYNEQFF
TRBJ2-1 TRBV29-1 once TRBD1 TGCAGCGTGGACAACAGGGGCAATGAGCAGTTCTTC CSVDNRGNEQFF
TRBJ2-1 TRBV7-9 - - TGTGCTACCCTCTGGCGGGTAAGCTCCTACAATGAGCAGTTCTTC CATLWRVSSYNEQFF
TRBJ2-7 TRBV7-9 - TRBD1 TGTGCCAGCAGCTTCGGACAGGCGAACTACGAGCAGTACTTC CASSFGQANYEQYF
TRBJ1-1 TRBV7-9 - - TGTGCCAGCAGTCTAAAAGGGACTGAAGCTTTCTTT CASSLKGTEAFF
TRBJ2-2 TRBV28 - - TGTGCCAGCAGTTACAGGTTGAACACCGGGGAGCTGTTTTTT CASSYRLNTGELFF
TRBJ2-7 TRBV12-1 - - TGTGCCAGCAGCTTTGCCCTAGGACCCCGCCTCGAGCAGTACTTC CASSFALGPRLEQYF